This T cell receptor beta chain was captured by sequencing in a study of blood T cell repertoires in COVID-19. This CDR3 region has 16 residues. Germline V lookup: CDR1 SGDLS, CDR2 YYNGEE. V shed 0 bases and J shed 2 bases, with 14 bases lying between them. Participant ages covered about 18 to 95 years across around 22 US areas. Per the study methods: Reference gene primer amplification in the assay estimated nucleated cell counts. Method: immunoSEQ multiplex PCR; TCRdb's copy keeps in-frame clones and lacks some. Clonal size and the V and J genes are those of that table, whereas D and trimming came from the DNA. The sample lists roughly 160,000 clones; 84% were seen once.

V usage is TRBV9 and J usage is TRBJ2-5, with a tentative D call TRBD1 (6 bases). The sequencing sample was made of PBMCs or T cells enriched from blood (not recorded which). This clonotype was obtained from a man in his fifties who had recovered from COVID-19. The CDR3 loop reads CASSVAPTGLQETQYF. In DNA form, the CDR3 reads TGTGCCAGCAGCGTAGCGCCGACAGGCTTACAAGAGACCCAGTACTTC.